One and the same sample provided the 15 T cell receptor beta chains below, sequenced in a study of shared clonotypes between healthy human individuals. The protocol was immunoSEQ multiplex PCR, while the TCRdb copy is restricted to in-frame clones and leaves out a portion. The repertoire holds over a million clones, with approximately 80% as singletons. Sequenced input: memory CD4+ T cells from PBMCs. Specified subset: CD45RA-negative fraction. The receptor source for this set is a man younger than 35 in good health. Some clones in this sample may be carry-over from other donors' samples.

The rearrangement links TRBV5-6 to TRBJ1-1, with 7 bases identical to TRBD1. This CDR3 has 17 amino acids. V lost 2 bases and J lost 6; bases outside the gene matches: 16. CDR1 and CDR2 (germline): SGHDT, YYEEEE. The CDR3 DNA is TGTGCCAGCAGCTTCAGACAGGGCAGGGGACGAGGAGCTGAAGCTTTCTTT. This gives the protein CASSFRQGRGRGAEAFF.

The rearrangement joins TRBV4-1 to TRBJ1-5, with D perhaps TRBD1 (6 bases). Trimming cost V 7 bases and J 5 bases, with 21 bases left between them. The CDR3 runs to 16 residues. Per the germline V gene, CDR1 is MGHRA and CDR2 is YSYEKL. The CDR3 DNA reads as TGCGCCAGCACCGTAGGTCCCGGGACACACGATCAGCCCCAGCATTTT. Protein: CASTVGPGTHDQPQHF.

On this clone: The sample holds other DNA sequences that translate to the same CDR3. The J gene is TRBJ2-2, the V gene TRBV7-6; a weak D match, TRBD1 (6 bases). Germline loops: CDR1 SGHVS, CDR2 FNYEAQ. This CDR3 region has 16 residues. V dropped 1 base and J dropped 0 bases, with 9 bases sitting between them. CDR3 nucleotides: TGTGCCAGCAGCTTAGAGACAGGCTCGAACACCGGGGAGCTGTTTTTT. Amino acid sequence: CASSLETGSNTGELFF.

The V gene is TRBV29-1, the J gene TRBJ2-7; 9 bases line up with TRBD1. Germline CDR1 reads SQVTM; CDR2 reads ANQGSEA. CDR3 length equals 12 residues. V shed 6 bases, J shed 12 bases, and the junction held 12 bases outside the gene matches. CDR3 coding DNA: TGCAGCGTGAGATTTGGGGACAGGGCCCTGTACTTC. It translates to CSVRFGDRALYF.

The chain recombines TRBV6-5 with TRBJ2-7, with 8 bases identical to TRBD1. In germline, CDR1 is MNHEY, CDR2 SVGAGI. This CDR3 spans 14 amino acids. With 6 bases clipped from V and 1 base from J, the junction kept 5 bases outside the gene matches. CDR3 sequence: CASSQGALSYEQYF. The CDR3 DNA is TGTGCCAGCAGCCAGGGGGCTTTATCCTACGAGCAGTACTTC.

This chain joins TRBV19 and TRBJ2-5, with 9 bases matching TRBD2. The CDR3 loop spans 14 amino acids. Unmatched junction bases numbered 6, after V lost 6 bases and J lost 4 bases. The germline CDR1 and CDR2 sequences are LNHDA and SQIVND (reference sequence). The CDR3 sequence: CASRVAGAVETQYF. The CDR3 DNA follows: TGTGCCAGTAGGGTAGCGGGAGCGGTAGAGACCCAGTACTTC.

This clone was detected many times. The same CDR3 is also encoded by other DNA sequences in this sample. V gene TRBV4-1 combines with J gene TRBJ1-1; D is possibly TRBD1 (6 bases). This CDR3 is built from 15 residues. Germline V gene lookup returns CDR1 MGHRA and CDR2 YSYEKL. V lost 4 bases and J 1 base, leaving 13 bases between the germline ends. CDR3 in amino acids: CASSRRGGSNTEAFF. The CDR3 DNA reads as TGCGCCAGCAGCCGCCGGGGGGGCTCGAACACTGAAGCTTTCTTT.

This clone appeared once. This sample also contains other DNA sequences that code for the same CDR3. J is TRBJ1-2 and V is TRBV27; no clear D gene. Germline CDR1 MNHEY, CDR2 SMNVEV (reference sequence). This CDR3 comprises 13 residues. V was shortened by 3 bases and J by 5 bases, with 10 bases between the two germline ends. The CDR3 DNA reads TGTGCCAGCAGTTTCCGACATGGATATGGCTACACCTTC. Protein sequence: CASSFRHGYGYTF.

CDR3 nucleotide sequence: TGTGCCAGTAGTGCAAGATCAACAGGGGGCACTGAAGCTTTCTTT. As protein: CASSARSTGGTEAFF. The V call is TRBV19, the J call TRBJ1-1, with 8 nucleotides matching TRBD1. The CDR3 spans 15 residues. V lost 5 bases and J lost 4; bases outside the gene matches: 9. The germline V gene has CDR1 LNHDA and CDR2 SQIVND (reference sequence).

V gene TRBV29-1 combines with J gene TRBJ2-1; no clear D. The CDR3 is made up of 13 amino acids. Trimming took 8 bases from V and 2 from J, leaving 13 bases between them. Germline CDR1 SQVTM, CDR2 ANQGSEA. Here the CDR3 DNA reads TGCAGCATAAGGCGGAGTGCCTACAATGAGCAGTTCTTC. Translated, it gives CSIRRSAYNEQFF.

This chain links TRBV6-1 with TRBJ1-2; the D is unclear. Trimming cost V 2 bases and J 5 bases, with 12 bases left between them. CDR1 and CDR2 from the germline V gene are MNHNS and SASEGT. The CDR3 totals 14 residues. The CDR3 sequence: CASSERGMEYGYTF. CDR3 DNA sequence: TGTGCCAGCAGTGAACGTGGGATGGAATATGGCTACACCTTC.

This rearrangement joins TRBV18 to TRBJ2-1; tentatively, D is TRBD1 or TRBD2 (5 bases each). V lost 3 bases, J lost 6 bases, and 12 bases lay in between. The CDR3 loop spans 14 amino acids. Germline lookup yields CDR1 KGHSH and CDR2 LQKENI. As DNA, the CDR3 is TGTGCCAGCTCACCTCCGGGACCAATCAATGAGCAGTTCTTC. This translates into CASSPPGPINEQFF.

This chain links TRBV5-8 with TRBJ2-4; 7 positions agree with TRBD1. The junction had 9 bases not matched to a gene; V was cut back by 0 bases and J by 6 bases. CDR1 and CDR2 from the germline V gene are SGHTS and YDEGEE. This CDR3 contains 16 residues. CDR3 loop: CASSLVGGIRGNIQYF. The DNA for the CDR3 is TGTGCCAGCAGCTTGGTAGGGGGCATTCGCGGAAACATTCAGTACTTC.

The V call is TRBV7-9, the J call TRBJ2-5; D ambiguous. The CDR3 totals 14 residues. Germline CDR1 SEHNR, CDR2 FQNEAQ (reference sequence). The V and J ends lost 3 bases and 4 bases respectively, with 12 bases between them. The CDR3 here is CASSFAWGGETQYF. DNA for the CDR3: TGTGCCAGCAGCTTTGCGTGGGGTGGAGAGACCCAGTACTTC.

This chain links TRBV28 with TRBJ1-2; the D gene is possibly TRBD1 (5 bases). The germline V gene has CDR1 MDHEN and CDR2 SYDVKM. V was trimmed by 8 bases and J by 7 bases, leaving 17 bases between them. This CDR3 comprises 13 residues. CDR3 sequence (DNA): TGTGCCAGCTCCGTTGCGGGGGAGGGTGGCTACACCTTC. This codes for CASSVAGEGGYTF.